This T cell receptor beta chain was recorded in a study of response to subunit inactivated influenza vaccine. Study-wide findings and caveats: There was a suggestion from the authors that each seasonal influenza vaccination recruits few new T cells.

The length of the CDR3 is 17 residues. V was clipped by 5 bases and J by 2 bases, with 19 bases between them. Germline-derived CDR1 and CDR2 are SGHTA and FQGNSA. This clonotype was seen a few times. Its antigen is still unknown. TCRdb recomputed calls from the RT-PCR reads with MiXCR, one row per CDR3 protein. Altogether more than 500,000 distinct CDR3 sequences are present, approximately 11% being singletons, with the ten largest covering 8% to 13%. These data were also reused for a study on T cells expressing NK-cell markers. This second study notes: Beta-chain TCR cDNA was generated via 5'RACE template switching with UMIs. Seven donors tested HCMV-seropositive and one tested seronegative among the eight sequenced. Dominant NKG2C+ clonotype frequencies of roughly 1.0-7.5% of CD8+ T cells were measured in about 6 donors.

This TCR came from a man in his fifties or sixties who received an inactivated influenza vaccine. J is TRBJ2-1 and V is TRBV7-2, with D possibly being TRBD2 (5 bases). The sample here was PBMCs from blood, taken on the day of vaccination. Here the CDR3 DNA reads TGTGCCAGCAGCCCCGGAGAGGGCTTGATAACCTACAATGAGCAGTTCTTC. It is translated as CASSPGEGLITYNEQFF.